This T cell receptor beta chain was sequenced in a study of T cells after yellow fever vaccination (dated by TCRdb to 2018 to 2020). Concerning the study at large: The SMART-Seq v4 Ultra Low Input RNA kit was used to prepare libraries from fractions with low cell numbers. Blood samples were taken at several timepoints before and after primary and secondary immunization, and bulk PBMC replicates and cell subsets were isolated. The cohort comprised two healthy male donors, one aged 18 to 29 and one aged 30 to 40 years. Bulk TCR alpha and beta repertoires were sequenced longitudinally to track T-cell clones before and after primary and booster YFV17D yellow fever vaccination.

From the germline V gene, CDR1 is LGHNA and CDR2 is YSLEER. Taken from cysteine to phenylalanine, the CDR3 has 17 residues. Of all the DNA, just the CDR3 is kept, 51 bases in frame from base 1. V is trimmed back by 2 bases and J by 4 bases, and the junction contains 9 bases that no gene match accounts for. This clonotype appeared many times. What antigen it recognizes has not been identified. Base qualities are not provided; no much larger clone lies one nucleotide away. According to the study, the label for this sample's treatment or condition signals: live attenuated yellow fever vaccine strain. At every blood-draw timepoint, two biological replicates of bulk PBMCs were collected. A standard Ficoll-Paque protocol was used to isolate PBMCs from peripheral blood. TriZol was used to extract RNA from bulk PBMCs, from CD4 and CD8 fractions, and from dextramer-positive and dextramer-negative fractions.

TCR cDNA was synthesized by 5'RACE template switching, through which a universal primer site and unique molecular identifiers were introduced. Priming of cDNA synthesis was performed from both the TCR alpha and TCR beta constant segments. Library amplification involved two PCR steps, and the second step added sample barcodes and sequencing adapters. Sequencing of libraries was done on Illumina HiSeq 2500 (2x100 bp) or NovaSeq (2x150 bp). Concerning the study's data processing: Reads were demultiplexed and collapsed into UMI consensus sequences with MIGEC, and V(D)J alignment was performed with MiXCR. Vaccine-responding clonotypes were identified with edgeR using replicate PBMC samples, with FDR below 0.01 and a log2 fold change above 5 up to day 15 being required. Each bulk clonotype was labeled CD4 or CD8 based on which sequenced repertoire, CD4 or CD8, contained the clonotype at higher abundance. TCRdb cleaned the public reads at Q25 with fastp, built clones with MiXCR and kept in-frame beta chains. Identical CDR3 protein sequences are pooled into one entry, listed with their most common genes and DNA. V and J calls and clone size were set by TCRdb, not the authors. The sample yields about 330,000 distinct CDR3 sequences; around 6.8% were counted once. The ten biggest clones cover over 15% of the sample.

Study-wide conclusions, independent of this receptor: A small fraction of clonotypes appeared in both the CD4 and CD8 compartments, likely as a result of convergent recombination. Most clones expanded after primary vaccination were re-detected after the booster (96% of CD4 and 88% of CD8), suggesting broad memory maintenance. Computational filtering was required because FACS-sorted repertoires could contain abundant contaminating clonotypes from the bulk population. Because the study included only a couple of donors, the extent to which the findings can be generalized is limited. Compared with the primary T-cell response, the secondary T-cell response was weaker but faster, peaking on day 5 rather than day 15.

In this chain, TRBV4-3 is recombined with TRBJ2-3, and 10 junctional nucleotides match TRBD1. The material was PBMCs, obtained about 41 days after the first yellow fever vaccination. The clonotype originates from a man in his late teens or twenties who received the YFV17D yellow fever vaccine. CDR3 loop: CASSQRGQGGLADTQYF. The DNA sequence follows: TGCGCCAGCAGCCAACGTGGACAGGGGGGCCTCGCAGATACGCAGTATTTT.